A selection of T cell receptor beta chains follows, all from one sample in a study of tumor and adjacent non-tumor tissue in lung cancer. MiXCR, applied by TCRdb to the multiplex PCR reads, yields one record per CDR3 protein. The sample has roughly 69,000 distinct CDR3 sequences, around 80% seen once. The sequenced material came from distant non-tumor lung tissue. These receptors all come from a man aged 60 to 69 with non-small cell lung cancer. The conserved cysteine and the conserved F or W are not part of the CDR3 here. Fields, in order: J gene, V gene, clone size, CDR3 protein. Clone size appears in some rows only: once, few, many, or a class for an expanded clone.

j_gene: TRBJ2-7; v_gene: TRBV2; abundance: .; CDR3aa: VSSQGSYVQY
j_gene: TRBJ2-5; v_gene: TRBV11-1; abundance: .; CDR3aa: ASSLEREAQY
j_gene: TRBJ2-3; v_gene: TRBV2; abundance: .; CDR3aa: ASCEALGVLY
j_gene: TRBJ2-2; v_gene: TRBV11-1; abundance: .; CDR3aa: ASSYTSGTGDLF
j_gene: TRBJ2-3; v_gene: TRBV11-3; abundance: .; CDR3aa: ASSSGVADSTVTQF
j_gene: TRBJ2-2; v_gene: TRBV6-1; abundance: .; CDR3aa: ASSELAGATRELF
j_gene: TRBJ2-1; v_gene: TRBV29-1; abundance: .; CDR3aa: SVDSGSTYNVQF
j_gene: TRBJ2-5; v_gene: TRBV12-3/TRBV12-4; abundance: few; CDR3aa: ASRLAGGYEETRY
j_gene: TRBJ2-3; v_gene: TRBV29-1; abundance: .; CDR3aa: STYPHAHGTDTQY
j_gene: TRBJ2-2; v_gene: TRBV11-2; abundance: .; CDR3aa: ASSEVTGELF
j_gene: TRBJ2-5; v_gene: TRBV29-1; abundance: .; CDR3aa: SVILQGRVGETQY
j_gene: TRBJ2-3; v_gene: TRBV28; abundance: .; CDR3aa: ASTSLTSQWDTDTQY
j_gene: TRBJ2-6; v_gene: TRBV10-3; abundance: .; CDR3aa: TISEHGTSMRDSGANVLT
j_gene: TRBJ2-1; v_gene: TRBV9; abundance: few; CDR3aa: ASSLGRGTRDEQF
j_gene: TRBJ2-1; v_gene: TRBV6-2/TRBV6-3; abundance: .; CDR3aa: ASTRQGPYNEQS
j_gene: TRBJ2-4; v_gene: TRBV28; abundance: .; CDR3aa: ASSLYPLTKNIQY
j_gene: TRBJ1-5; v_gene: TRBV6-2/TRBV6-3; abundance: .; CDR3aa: ASSVSGRSDQPKH
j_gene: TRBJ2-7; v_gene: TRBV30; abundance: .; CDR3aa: TWKPKWGDRFYEQY
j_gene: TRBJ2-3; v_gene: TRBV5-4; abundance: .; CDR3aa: ASSPIELKPGDTQY
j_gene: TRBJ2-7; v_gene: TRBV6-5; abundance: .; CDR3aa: ASSFSRGETAEQY
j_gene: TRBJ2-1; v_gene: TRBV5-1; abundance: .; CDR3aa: PSKGEGVYNEQF
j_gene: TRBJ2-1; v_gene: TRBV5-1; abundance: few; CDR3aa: ASSAEASGNPGWF
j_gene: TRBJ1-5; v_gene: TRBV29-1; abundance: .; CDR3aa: SVALGRDQPQQ
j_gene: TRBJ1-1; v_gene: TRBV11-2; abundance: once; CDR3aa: ASSPGRGTEAF
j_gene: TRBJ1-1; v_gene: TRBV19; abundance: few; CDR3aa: ASSMTDGEAF
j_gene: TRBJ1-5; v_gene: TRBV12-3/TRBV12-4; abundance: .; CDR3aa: ASRQGGDQPQH
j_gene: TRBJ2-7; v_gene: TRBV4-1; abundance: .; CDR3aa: AISQHWVGGRGYEQY
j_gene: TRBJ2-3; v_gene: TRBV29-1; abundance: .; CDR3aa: SEYPQAHGTDTQY
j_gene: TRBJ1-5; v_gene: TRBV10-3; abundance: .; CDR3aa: TISESIGDQWPQH
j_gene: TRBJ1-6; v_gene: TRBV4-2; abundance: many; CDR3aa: ASSQEGASPLH
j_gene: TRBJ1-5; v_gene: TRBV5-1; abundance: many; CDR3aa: ASSLGGASNQPQH
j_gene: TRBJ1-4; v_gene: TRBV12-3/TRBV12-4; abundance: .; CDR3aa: ASSLAPKERLY
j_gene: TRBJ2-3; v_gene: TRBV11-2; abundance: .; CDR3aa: ASSLAESGTQY
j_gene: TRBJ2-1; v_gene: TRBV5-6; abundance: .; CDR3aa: ASSFEGQGAWNERL
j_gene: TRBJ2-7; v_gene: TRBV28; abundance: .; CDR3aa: ASCSERDSYVQY
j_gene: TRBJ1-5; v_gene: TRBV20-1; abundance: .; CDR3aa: RARDLGRFRQPQH
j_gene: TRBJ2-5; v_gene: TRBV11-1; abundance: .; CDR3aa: ASNKDTYQETWY
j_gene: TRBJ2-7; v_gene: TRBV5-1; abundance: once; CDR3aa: ASSAGIRASEQY
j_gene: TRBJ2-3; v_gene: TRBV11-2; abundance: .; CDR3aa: TSTRQGYTDTQY
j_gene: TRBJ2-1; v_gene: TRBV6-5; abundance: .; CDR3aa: AGHPSKNEQF
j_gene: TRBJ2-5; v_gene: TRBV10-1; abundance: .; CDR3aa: ASSNIASGKRETQY
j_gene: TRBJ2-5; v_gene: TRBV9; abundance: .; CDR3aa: ASSISTGPETQY
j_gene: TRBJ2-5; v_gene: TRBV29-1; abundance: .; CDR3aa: SVAYRYQETQY
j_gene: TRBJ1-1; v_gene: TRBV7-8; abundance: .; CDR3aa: TSSLDGDSWGNTEVF
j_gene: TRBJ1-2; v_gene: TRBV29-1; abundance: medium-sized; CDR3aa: SVEGDRQGYT
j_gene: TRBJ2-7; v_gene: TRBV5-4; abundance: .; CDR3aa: PSSWGGYEQY
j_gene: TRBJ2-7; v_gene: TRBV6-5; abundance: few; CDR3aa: VSSPTAGSYEQY
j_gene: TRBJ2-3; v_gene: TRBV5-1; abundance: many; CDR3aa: ASSLESGRIGTDTQY
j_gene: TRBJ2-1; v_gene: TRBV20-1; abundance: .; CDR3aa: RASLASGGVNEQS
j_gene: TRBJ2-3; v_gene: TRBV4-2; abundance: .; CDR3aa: ASSQVGTSDTDTQY
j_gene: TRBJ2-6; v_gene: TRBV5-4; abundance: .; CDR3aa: TSSQLAGGSGGANVLT
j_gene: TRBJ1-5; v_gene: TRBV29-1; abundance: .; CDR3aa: SVRGGGNQPQH
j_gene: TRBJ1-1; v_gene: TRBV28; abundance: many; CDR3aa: ASSLQGNTEAF